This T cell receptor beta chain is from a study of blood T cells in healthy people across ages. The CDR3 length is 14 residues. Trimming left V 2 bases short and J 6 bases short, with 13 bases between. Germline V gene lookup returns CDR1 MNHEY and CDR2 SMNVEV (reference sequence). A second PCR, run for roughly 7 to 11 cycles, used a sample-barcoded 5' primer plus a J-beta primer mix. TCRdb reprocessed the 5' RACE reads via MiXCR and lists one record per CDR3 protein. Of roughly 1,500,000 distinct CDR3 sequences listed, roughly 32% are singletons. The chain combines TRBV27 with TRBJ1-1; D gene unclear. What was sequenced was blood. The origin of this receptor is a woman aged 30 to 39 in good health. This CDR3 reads CASSLGPGGAEAFF. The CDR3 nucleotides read TGTGCCAGCAGTTTAGGGCCGGGTGGGGCTGAAGCTTTCTTT.